A single sample gave rise to the 18 T cell receptor beta chains below, sequenced in a study of cytomegalovirus exposure and HLA in healthy donors. PCR used 60 Vbeta primers and 13 Jbeta primers. Assay used: immunoSEQ multiplex PCR; TCRdb lists only in-frame clones, some missing. The sample has 100,000 to 150,000 clones, over 6.5% seen once; the top ten hold about 6.6%. The specimen sequenced was PBMCs. Source of these receptors: a woman aged 40 to 50 in good health and CMV-seropositive.

This clone was seen a handful of times. The V gene is TRBV7-9, the J gene TRBJ2-1; no reliable D call. CDR3 length: 15 amino acids. The germline V gene encodes CDR1 SEHNR and CDR2 FQNEAQ (reference sequence). V was shortened by 3 bases and J by 5 bases, with 14 bases between the two germline ends. The CDR3 loop is CASSFNSPPNNEQFF. The CDR3 region has the DNA TGTGCCAGCAGCTTTAATAGCCCCCCAAACAATGAGCAGTTCTTC.

This clone came up many times. The chain recombines TRBV19 with TRBJ2-2, with 7 bases that match TRBD1. The CDR3 is made up of 16 amino acids. CDR1 and CDR2 (germline): LNHDA, SQIVND (reference sequence). After removal of 3 bases from V and 4 bases from J, the junction contained 8 bases not matched to a gene. The CDR3 nucleotides are TGTGCCAGTAGTATTCCGAGGGACAGAAGCACCGGGGAGCTGTTTTTT. Translated, it gives CASSIPRDRSTGELFF.

The V gene is TRBV19, the J gene TRBJ2-7; TRBD2 matches at 7 bases. The length of the CDR3 is 15 residues. The V gene end was trimmed by 1 base and the J gene end by 3 bases; junction bases not matched to a gene: 6. Germline-derived CDR1 and CDR2 are LNHDA and SQIVND (reference sequence). CDR3 in DNA: TGTGCCAGTAGTATAGGCCGCTCGGGGGGCTACGAGCAGTACTTC. Translated, it gives CASSIGRSGGYEQYF.

This clone was detected only a few times. This rearrangement joins TRBV7-9 to TRBJ1-2; D gene uncertain. V lost 6 bases and J 1 base, leaving 12 bases between the germline ends. Germline V gene data show CDR1 as SEHNR and CDR2 as FQNEAQ (reference sequence). The CDR3 consists of 14 residues. CDR3 loop: CASSLGGFNYGYTF. The CDR3 DNA follows: TGTGCCAGCAGTCTAGGAGGATTTAACTATGGCTACACCTTC.

The V and J genes are TRBV10-3 and TRBJ2-2; TRBD2 might be the D (5 bases). This CDR3 contains 13 residues. With 6 bases removed from V and 6 bases from J, the gap between germline ends came to 11 bases. Germline V gene data show CDR1 as ENHRY and CDR2 as SYGVKD. CDR3 region: CAISELDPGELFF. CDR3 in DNA: TGTGCCATCAGCGAACTAGATCCCGGGGAGCTGTTTTTT.

The chain uses TRBV6-1 and TRBJ1-6; D is perhaps TRBD1 (5 bases). This CDR3 spans 13 amino acids. V was clipped by 10 bases and J by 7 bases, with 14 bases between them. In germline, CDR1 is MNHNS, CDR2 SASEGT. CDR3 residues: CATRETANSPLHF. DNA of the CDR3: TGTGCCACCAGAGAGACAGCCAATTCACCCCTCCACTTT.

The chain links TRBV19 to TRBJ1-2, with 9 positions matching TRBD1. Germline V gene data show CDR1 as LNHDA and CDR2 as SQIVND (reference sequence). The CDR3 sequence is 14 residues long. V lost 6 bases to trimming and J lost 6 bases; unmatched junction nucleotides: 8. The CDR3 DNA is TGTGCCAGTAGCCTTAGGGGACAGGGACATGGCTACACCTTC. This encodes CASSLRGQGHGYTF.

The chain uses TRBV18 and TRBJ1-5; possibly TRBD1 for D (5 bases). This CDR3 has 14 amino acids. V was pared by 6 bases and J by 4 bases, with 13 bases between. Germline V lookup: CDR1 KGHSH, CDR2 LQKENI. In DNA form, the CDR3 reads TGTGCCAGCTCCCCGTCGGGGGGTAATCAGCCCCAGCATTTT. This gives the protein CASSPSGGNQPQHF.

This clone was detected a few times. V gene TRBV5-5 combines with J gene TRBJ2-2; 15 nucleotides agree with TRBD2. The CDR3 contains 18 residues. Germline CDR1 is SGHKS and CDR2 is YYEKEE (reference sequence). V was pared by 2 bases and J by 0 bases, with 2 bases of the junction left unmatched. CDR3 sequence: CASSFGLAGGPNTGELFF. DNA of the CDR3: TGTGCCAGCAGCTTTGGACTAGCGGGGGGGCCGAACACCGGGGAGCTGTTTTTT.

The V call is TRBV11-3, the J call TRBJ2-5; D call uncertain. The closer fit of TRBJ2-7 to the DNA end suggests the J call may be wrong. Germline V gene data show CDR1 as SGHNT and CDR2 as YENEEA. The CDR3 loop spans 12 amino acids. The CDR3 sequence is CASSLGDYEQYF. CDR3 DNA: TGTGCCAGCAGCTTAGGGGACTACGAGCAGTACTTC.

This clone was counted only a few times. V usage is TRBV5-4 and J usage is TRBJ2-3; the match to TRBD2 covers 10 bases. V lost 4 bases to trimming and J lost 0 bases; unmatched junction nucleotides: 8. There are 17 residues in the CDR3. The germline gives CDR1 SGHNT, CDR2 YYREEE (reference sequence). The CDR3: CASSPISGGTSTDTQYF. CDR3 nucleotides: TGTGCCAGCAGCCCAATTAGCGGGGGGACGAGCACAGATACGCAGTATTTT.

This clone was recorded a few times. CDR3 sequence reads: CAWRLRGSNYGYTF. The CDR3 DNA reads TGTGCCTGGAGGTTAAGGGGGTCTAACTATGGCTACACCTTC. V and J are TRBV30 and TRBJ1-2; TRBD1 might be the D (6 bases). The CDR3 consists of 14 residues. The V end was cut by 3 bases, the J end by 0 bases, with 11 bases between. Germline-derived CDR1 and CDR2 are GTSNPN and SVGIG (reference sequence).

The chain recombines TRBV2 with TRBJ2-5; the D gene is possibly TRBD1 (6 bases). The assigned J gene may be wrong: the sequence end matches TRBJ2-7 better. The V gene's germline CDR1 is SNHLY and CDR2 FYNNEI. The CDR3 is 13 residues long. The DNA for the CDR3 is TGTGCCAGCAGTGCTCAGGGGACCTACGAGCAGTACTTC. It is translated as CASSAQGTYEQYF.

This clone has more than one count but fewer than ten. Other nucleotide sequences in the sample specify the same CDR3. The chain uses TRBV9 and TRBJ2-7; 7 nucleotides align to TRBD1. Germline values: CDR1 SGDLS, CDR2 YYNGEE. This CDR3 has 12 residues. V trimming: 7 bases; J trimming: 4 bases; junction bases outside the gene matches: 5. The CDR3 DNA sequence: TGTGCCAGCTCTAGGGACAGTTACGAGCAGTACTTC. Residues: CASSRDSYEQYF.

The chain couples TRBV29-1 to TRBJ2-1, with D possibly matching TRBD2 (5 bases). This CDR3 contains 11 residues. CDR1 SQVTM and CDR2 ANQGSEA come from the germline V gene. The CDR3 coding sequence is TGCTATATGGGAGTGGGGAATGAGCAGTTCTTC. Its protein is CYMGVGNEQFF.

This clone was recorded a few times. This chain uses TRBV6-4 with TRBJ2-2; a weak D match, TRBD1 (5 bases). This CDR3 contains 15 residues. V was shortened by 6 bases and J by 6 bases, with 17 bases between the two germline ends. Germline V lookup: CDR1 MRHNA, CDR2 SNTAGT. The CDR3 sequence: CASRTEVGIAGELFF. For the CDR3, the DNA is TGTGCCAGCAGGACAGAGGTGGGGATCGCCGGGGAGCTGTTTTTT.

This clone was seen only a few times. The chain has TRBV5-1 and TRBJ2-5; possible D gene TRBD2, 5 bases. The CDR3 is made up of 15 amino acids. CDR1 is SGHRS and CDR2 is YFSETQ in the germline V gene. V lost 4 bases and J lost 3, with 16 bases in between. CDR3 amino acids: CASSLQLDLEETQYF. CDR3 DNA sequence: TGCGCCAGCAGCCTTCAACTAGACTTAGAAGAGACCCAGTACTTC.

This clone occurred a few times. V usage is TRBV7-8 and J usage is TRBJ1-5; the D gene is possibly TRBD1 (6 bases). V gave up 7 bases and J gave up 4 bases, with 14 bases separating them. Germline CDR1 SGHVS, CDR2 FQNEAQ. This CDR3 has 14 amino acids. DNA of the CDR3: TGTGCCAGCACCCGGGGGGGGCAGAATCAGCCCCAGCATTTT. It specifies CASTRGGQNQPQHF.